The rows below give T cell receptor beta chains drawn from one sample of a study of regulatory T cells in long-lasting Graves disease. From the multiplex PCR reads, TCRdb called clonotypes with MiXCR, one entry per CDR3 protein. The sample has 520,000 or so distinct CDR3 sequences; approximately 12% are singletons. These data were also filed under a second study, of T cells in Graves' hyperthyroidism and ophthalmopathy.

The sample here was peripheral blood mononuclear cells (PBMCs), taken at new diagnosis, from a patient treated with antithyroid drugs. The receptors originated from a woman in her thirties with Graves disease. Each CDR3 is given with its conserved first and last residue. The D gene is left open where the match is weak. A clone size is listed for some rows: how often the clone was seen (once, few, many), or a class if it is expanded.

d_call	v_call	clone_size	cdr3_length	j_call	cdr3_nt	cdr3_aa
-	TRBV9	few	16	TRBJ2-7	TGTGCCAGCAGCGACCTGGCGTCTGCCGGGGCCTACGAGCAGTACTTC	CASSDLASAGAYEQYF
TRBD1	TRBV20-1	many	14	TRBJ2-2	TGCAGTGCACCCCGGGACAGGGGCTCCGGGGAGCTGTTTTTT	CSAPRDRGSGELFF
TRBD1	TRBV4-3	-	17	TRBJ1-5	TGCGCCAGCAGCCAAGTAGTAGGTGGCAGGGGGGGTCAGCCCCAGCATTTT	CASSQVVGGRGGQPQHF
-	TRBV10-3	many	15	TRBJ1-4	TGTGCCATCAGTGAGCGCGACAGTTTTAATGAAAAACTGTTTTTT	CAISERDSFNEKLFF
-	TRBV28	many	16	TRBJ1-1	TGTGCCAGCAGCAAAGGACCCAGAGCCTTGAACACTGAAGCTTTCTTT	CASSKGPRALNTEAFF
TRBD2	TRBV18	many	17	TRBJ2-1	TGTGCCAGCTCACCACCTGGGCTCCTAGCGGGAAGGGATGAGCAGTTCTTC	CASSPPGLLAGRDEQFF
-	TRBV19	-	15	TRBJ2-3	TGTGCCAGTAGGAACCGACAGACTTACACAGATACGCAGTATTTT	CASRNRQTYTDTQYF
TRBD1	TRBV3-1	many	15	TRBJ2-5	TGTGCCAGCAGCCAGAATCAGGGGGTTTGGGAGACCCAGTACTTC	CASSQNQGVWETQYF
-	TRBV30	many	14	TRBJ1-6	TGTGCCTGGAGTGTTGGTTGGGGGAATTCACCCCTCCACTTT	CAWSVGWGNSPLHF
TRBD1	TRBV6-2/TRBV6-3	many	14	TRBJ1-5	TGTGCCAGCAGTTGGACAGGGGTAAATCAGCCCCAGCATTTT	CASSWTGVNQPQHF
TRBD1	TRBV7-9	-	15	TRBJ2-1	TGTGCCAGCAGCAGGACAGGGGATCGGTACAATGAGCAGTTCTTC	CASSRTGDRYNEQFF
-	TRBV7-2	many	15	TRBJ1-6	TGTGCCAGCAGCTTGGTCATCTCATCAAATTCACCCCTCCACTTT	CASSLVISSNSPLHF
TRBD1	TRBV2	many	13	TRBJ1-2	TGTGCCAGCAGTGAACCCAGGGGGCATGGCTACACCTTC	CASSEPRGHGYTF
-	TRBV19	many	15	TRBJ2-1	TGTGCCAGCGGCGAGAGGCTTAACTCCTACAATGAGCAGTTCTTC	CASGERLNSYNEQFF
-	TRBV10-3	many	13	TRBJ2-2	TGTGCAGCCAGCCGGGAGAACACCGGGGAGCTGTTTTTT	CAASRENTGELFF
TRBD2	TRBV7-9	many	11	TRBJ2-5	TGTGCCAGCAGCTTAGGAGGGCGGGAGGACTTC	CASSLGGREDF